The rows below give T cell receptor beta chains drawn from one sample of a study of T cell repertoires in cytomegalovirus infection. TCRdb used MiXCR to reprocess the reads, holding one entry per CDR3 protein. The table shows roughly 200,000 distinct CDR3 sequences, with around two fifths occurring only once. Their antigens are not known. The starting material was CD8+ T cells from cultured PBMCs, obtained from culture after CMV antigen stimulation. Source of these receptors: a human donor in good health (CMV status not recorded). Some clones in this sample may be carry-over from other donors' samples. Each CDR3 is given with its conserved first and last residue. A D gene is named only where the DNA matches it firmly. Clone sizes are given selectively: once, few, many, or a class where the clone is expanded.

clone_size,d_call,j_call,v_call,cdr3_nt,cdr3_aa
-,TRBD2,TRBJ2-5,TRBV27,TGTGCCAGCACCCAAAGCAAGGCGGGGGGGCACGAGACCCAGTACTTC,CASTQSKAGGHETQYF
few,-,TRBJ2-7,TRBV25-1,TGTGCCACCCATGCGGGACAGAGATCCTACGAGCAGTACTTC,CATHAGQRSYEQYF
many,TRBD2,TRBJ2-7,TRBV7-8,TGTGCCAGCAGCGCCACTAGCGGGGTTCACGAGCAGTACTTC,CASSATSGVHEQYF
-,-,TRBJ1-3,TRBV27,TGTGCCAGCAGTTTATCATTAGGGGCTGGAAACACCATATATTTT,CASSLSLGAGNTIYF
-,-,TRBJ2-1,TRBV24-1,TGTGCCACCAGTGATTTTACGCCAGGTGAGGTCCCCACATGGGAGCAGTTCTTC,CATSDFTPGEVPTWEQFF
few,TRBD1,TRBJ2-7,TRBV20-1,TGCAGTGCTGTTCGGACAGGGTCCTACGAGCAGTACTTC,CSAVRTGSYEQYF
few,TRBD2,TRBJ2-2,TRBV6-5,TGTGCCAGCAGTTACCGGCCAGCGGGGGGGTTCGCGAACACCGGGGAGCTGTTTTTT,CASSYRPAGGFANTGELFF
-,-,TRBJ1-2,TRBV3-1,TGTGCCAGCAGCCAAGATCTTTCAGCGAACTATGGCTACACCTTC,CASSQDLSANYGYTF
-,-,TRBJ1-6,TRBV7-9,TGTGCCAGCAGCCGACAAGGGACGGGGAATAATTCACCCCTCCACTTT,CASSRQGTGNNSPLHF
-,TRBD2,TRBJ2-1,TRBV19,TGTGCCAGCCTCCACACGGGGGGTGAGCAGTTCTTC,CASLHTGGEQFF
-,-,TRBJ2-1,TRBV27,TGTGCCAGCAAGGGTACCCCATTACAGACGGAGCAGTTCTTC,CASKGTPLQTEQFF
few,-,TRBJ2-3,TRBV11-2,TGTGCCAGCAGCTTAGATCGGGCGGGACGGGCAGATACGCAGTATTTT,CASSLDRAGRADTQYF
-,-,TRBJ2-1,TRBV6-1,TGTGCCAGCACCTACCTAAGCGACAGTTCCTACAATGAGCAGTTCTTC,CASTYLSDSSYNEQFF
many,-,TRBJ1-5,TRBV7-2,TGTGCCAGCAGCTTAGATTTTGGGGGATTTGATCAGCCCCAGCATTTT,CASSLDFGGFDQPQHF
-,-,TRBJ2-7,TRBV12-3/TRBV12-4,TGTGCCAGCAGTTTATGGGCAGGGACCTCCTACGAGCAGTACTTC,CASSLWAGTSYEQYF
-,-,TRBJ1-5,TRBV7-9,TGTGCCAGCAGCTCCGTCGGAGGGAGCAATCAGCCCCAGCATTTT,CASSSVGGSNQPQHF
-,-,TRBJ2-3,TRBV4-1,TGCGCCAGCAGCCAAGCGGGGACTCACACAGATACGCAGTATTTT,CASSQAGTHTDTQYF
-,TRBD2,TRBJ2-5,TRBV28,TGTGCCAGCAGTTCCTTGGGAGGGATGGGAGAGACCCAGTACTTC,CASSSLGGMGETQYF